The source of this T cell receptor beta chain is a study of cytomegalovirus exposure and HLA in healthy donors. Regarding the study as a whole: Altogether, 150 to 200 TCR beta chains were recorded as cytomegalovirus-associated. Analysis performed later found 16,951 TCR beta sequences associated with HLA alleles at 0.05 false discovery rate.

Vbeta (60) and Jbeta (13) primers were used in the PCR. The method was immunoSEQ multiplex PCR; TCRdb's version includes in-frame clones alone and lacks a portion of them. The sample lists under 200,000 clones, roughly 77% occurring once. For this clone: The antigen is unknown. Germline is not matched at one junction end, which may reflect a read error.

Sequenced material: PBMCs. This receptor was obtained from a woman between 40 and 50 years old in good health and CMV-seropositive.

CDR3 DNA sequence: TGCGCCAGCAGCTTGGCCGGGGGACAGGGGGCCCGAGCTTGGAACTTC. This sequence encodes CASSLAGGQGARAWNF. J is TRBJ2-7 and V is TRBV5-1; 12 bases agree with TRBD1. Germline CDR1 SGHRS, CDR2 YFSETQ. The CDR3 is made up of 16 amino acids.